Each of the 26 T cell receptor beta chains below was sequenced from the same sample in a study of molecular identifiers for immune sequencing clone quantification. TCRdb re-analysed the PCR reads in MiXCR, keeping a single row per CDR3 protein. The data show about 320,000 distinct CDR3 sequences, 24% seen once. The sample taken for sequencing was naive CD8+ T cells from blood, with Jurkat cell RNA spiked in. Subset defined: FACS-sorted CD8+CD4-CCR7+CD45RA+ naive T cells. The receptors stem from a human donor in good health. Some libraries in this study had Jurkat cell RNA spiked in.

The CDR3 DNA reads as TGTGCCAGCTCACCCCCCCCTCAAGCAGGGTGGTACGAGCAGTACTTC. Translating gives CASSPPPQAGWYEQYF. The V call is TRBV18, the J call TRBJ2-7, with D possibly matching TRBD1 (5 bases). This CDR3 spans 16 amino acids. Trimming pared 3 bases from V and 4 bases from J, leaving 19 bases between. CDR1 and CDR2 from the germline V gene are KGHSH and LQKENI.

This clonotype was seen a few times. The chain uses TRBV9 and TRBJ2-2, with D perhaps matching TRBD1 (5 bases). CDR1 and CDR2 from the germline V gene are SGDLS and YYNGEE. The V end was cut by 3 bases, the J end by 6 bases, with 12 bases between. The CDR3 loop spans 14 amino acids. CDR3 coding DNA: TGTGCCAGCAGCGCAGGCCCAGGGCCCGGGGAGCTGTTTTTT. Translating it yields CASSAGPGPGELFF.

A few counts support this clonotype. The chain is built from TRBV27 and TRBJ1-3, with D possibly TRBD1 on 6 matching bases. The CDR3 is 14 residues long. V lost 6 bases and J lost 1, with 10 bases in between. The germline CDR1 and CDR2 sequences are MNHEY and SMNVEV (reference sequence). The CDR3 loop reads CASSRRGSGNTIYF. In DNA, the CDR3 is TGTGCCAGCAGCCGCAGGGGTTCTGGAAACACCATATATTTT.

V and J are TRBV3-1 and TRBJ2-3; D unclear. Trimming cost V 1 base and J 0 bases, with 11 bases left between them. The CDR3 is 16 amino acids. Germline CDR1 reads LGHDT; CDR2 reads YNNKEL (reference sequence). The CDR3 sequence is CASSQVSLPSTDTQYF. CDR3 nucleotides: TGTGCCAGCAGCCAAGTTTCCCTTCCTAGCACAGATACGCAGTATTTT.

The chain is built from TRBV3-1 and TRBJ1-4; D remains ambiguous. V shed 3 bases and J shed 6 bases, with 11 bases lying between them. This CDR3 contains 14 residues. The germline V gene has CDR1 LGHDT and CDR2 YNNKEL (reference sequence). Here the CDR3 DNA reads TGTGCCAGCAGCCACAGGACCCCGGATGAAAAACTGTTTTTT. This encodes CASSHRTPDEKLFF.

Ten or more counts support this clonotype. The chain is built from TRBV4-1 and TRBJ2-7; 7 nucleotides agree with TRBD1. V was clipped by 5 bases and J by 3 bases; unmatched bases: 10. Germline V CDR1 and CDR2: MGHRA, YSYEKL. The CDR3 runs to 15 residues. The CDR3, as DNA: TGCGCCAGCAGCGCGATACAGGGGTTTGTCTACGAGCAGTACTTC. Protein: CASSAIQGFVYEQYF.

This clonotype was recorded a few times. The chain joins TRBV27 to TRBJ2-7; no clear D. V gave up 5 bases and J gave up 0 bases, with 14 bases separating them. CDR3 length: 15 residues. Germline-derived CDR1 and CDR2 are MNHEY and SMNVEV (reference sequence). CDR3 nucleotides: TGTGCCAGCAGTGCTGCCAGCAGGTTCTCCTACGAGCAGTACTTC. It translates to CASSAASRFSYEQYF.

As to this clonotype: A junction boundary mismatches the germline segment, possibly from a read error. V usage is TRBV7-2 and J usage is TRBJ1-5, with D perhaps TRBD1 (6 bases). Germline CDR1 and CDR2: SGHTA and FQGNSA. There are 15 residues in the CDR3. DNA of the CDR3: TGTGGCAGCAGCTCCATGGACAGCTACCATCAGCCCCAGCATTTT. This translates into CGSSSMDSYHQPQHF.

The rearrangement uses TRBV15 and TRBJ2-4; no clear D gene. The V end lost 1 base, the J end lost 6 bases, and 13 bases lay between the germline ends. The CDR3 has 15 amino acids. Per germline, CDR1 LNHNV and CDR2 YYDKDF (reference sequence). The CDR3 loop reads CATSRVAPAGNIQYF. The DNA of the CDR3 is TGTGCCACCAGCAGAGTGGCTCCCGCAGGAAACATTCAGTACTTC. Full variable domain (remainder filled in from reference TRBV15 and TRBJ2-4): DAMVIQNPRYQVTQFGKPVTLSCSQTLNHNVMYWYQQKSSQAPKLLFHYYDKDFNNEADTPDNFQSRRPNTSFCFLDIRSPGLGDTAMYLCATSRVAPAGNIQYFGAGTRLSVL.

The V and J genes are TRBV20-1 and TRBJ2-7; TRBD2 agrees at 7 bases. This CDR3 is built from 14 residues. Germline CDR1 DFQATT, CDR2 SNEGSKA (reference sequence). Trimming at V came to 3 bases and at J to 1 base, leaving 6 bases not matched to a gene. The CDR3 protein is CSASRTSYSYEQYF. Written as DNA, the CDR3 is TGCAGTGCTAGTCGGACTAGTTATTCCTACGAGCAGTACTTC.

This clonotype was observed a few times. The chain is built from TRBV4-1 and TRBJ2-7; the D gene is possibly TRBD2 (6 bases). Between the trimmed V and J ends, which lost 1 base and 7 bases, there was a span of 11 bases. Germline assignment: CDR1 MGHRA and CDR2 YSYEKL. The CDR3 covers 13 residues. Here the CDR3 reads CASSQGLAQEQYF. CDR3 bases: TGCGCCAGCAGCCAAGGGCTAGCGCAAGAGCAGTACTTC.

The V call is TRBV7-9, the J call TRBJ2-7, with D possibly being TRBD1 (6 bases). In germline, CDR1 is SEHNR, CDR2 FQNEAQ (reference sequence). Trimming took off 5 bases at V and 0 bases at J, with 17 bases between the two ends. This CDR3 has 16 residues. The CDR3 DNA sequence: TGTGCCAGCAGCCCTGGGCGGGTGGACAGCTCCTACGAGCAGTACTTC. The encoded protein is CASSPGRVDSSYEQYF.

The chain carries TRBV29-1 and TRBJ1-2; D unclear. CDR1 is SQVTM, CDR2 ANQGSEA, per germline. The V end was cut by 5 bases, the J end by 5 bases, with 15 bases between. The CDR3 sequence is 13 residues long. The CDR3 loop is CSVSVSSSYGYTF. CDR3 DNA sequence: TGCAGCGTTTCGGTCAGTTCCTCTTATGGCTACACCTTC.

The rearrangement links TRBV6-5 to TRBJ1-1; TRBD1 agrees at 10 bases. Germline assignment: CDR1 MNHEY and CDR2 SVGAGI. This CDR3 region has 17 residues. V lost 5 bases to trimming and J lost 4 bases; unmatched junction nucleotides: 13. CDR3 region: CASSPRDRGLFSTEAFF. The CDR3 region has the DNA TGTGCCAGCAGTCCCCGGGACAGGGGCCTCTTTAGCACTGAAGCTTTCTTT.

Only a few counts were recorded for this clonotype. The V and J genes are TRBV7-2 and TRBJ2-7, with D perhaps TRBD2 (6 bases). CDR3 size: 14 residues. V dropped 5 bases and J dropped 1 base, with 12 bases sitting between them. Germline-derived CDR1 and CDR2 are SGHTA and FQGNSA. This CDR3 reads CASSGISGSYEQYF. CDR3 DNA sequence: TGTGCCAGCAGCGGGATCAGCGGGTCCTACGAGCAGTACTTC.

As concerns this clonotype: A clone one base away is much larger, so this may be a read error. This is likely a read error, given that the CDR3 carries no conserved phenylalanine or tryptophan at its end. The gene calls are TRBV6-5 and TRBJ2-5; perhaps TRBD2 as D (5 bases). CDR1 is MNHEY, CDR2 SVGAGI, per germline. The V and J ends lost 2 bases and 0 bases respectively, with 7 bases between them. This CDR3 is 14 amino acids long. The CDR3 sequence: CASSYRGDQETQYL. CDR3 sequence (DNA): TGTGCCAGCAGTTACCGGGGAGACCAAGAGACCCAGTACCTC.

In its sample, this clonotype was seen a few times. The CDR3 sequence: CASSSWVEATGELFF. CDR3 sequence (DNA): TGTGCCAGCAGCTCATGGGTCGAGGCCACCGGGGAGCTGTTTTTT. The chain joins TRBV11-2 to TRBJ2-2; D is unclear. The V gene's germline CDR1 is SGHAT and CDR2 FQNNGV. CDR3 size: 15 residues. Trimming cost V 4 bases and J 4 bases, with 13 bases left between them.

This clonotype has just one count. One end of the junction varies from germline; a read error may be responsible. The CDR3 sequence: CAGSQDRVSNQPQHF. The DNA of the CDR3 is TGCGCCGGCAGCCAAGACAGGGTAAGCAATCAGCCCCAGCATTTT. This chain links TRBV4-3 with TRBJ1-5; 7 bases fit TRBD1. The germline V gene has CDR1 LGHNA and CDR2 YSLEER. The CDR3 sequence is 15 residues long.

This clonotype was counted ten times or more. Here the CDR3 DNA reads TGTGCCAGCAGCTTAGTCGGAGGGGCTACAGATACGCAGTATTTT. It specifies CASSLVGGATDTQYF. The chain employs TRBV7-9 and TRBJ2-3; perhaps TRBD2 as D (6 bases). V shed 1 base and J shed 3 bases, with 11 bases lying between them. Germline lookup yields CDR1 SEHNR and CDR2 FQNEAQ (reference sequence). There are 15 residues in the CDR3.

This clonotype was picked up many times. The chain combines TRBV12-3 or TRBV12-4 with TRBJ1-1; D possibly corresponds to TRBD1 (6 bases). The V end lost 6 bases, the J end lost 11 bases, and 25 bases lay between the germline ends. The CDR3 spans 15 residues. This chain's CDR3 is CASRTTQGYGGSAFF. Written as DNA, the CDR3 is TGTGCCAGCAGAACTACGCAGGGGTACGGGGGGTCGGCTTTCTTT.

Turning to this clonotype: A much larger clone lies a single base off, so this may be a read error. The chain carries TRBV7-9 and TRBJ2-5; D is unclear. Germline V gene sequence: CDR1 SEHNR, CDR2 FQNEAQ (reference sequence). Deletions cut 3 bases from V and 13 bases from J, with 18 bases between. The CDR3 consists of 13 residues. The CDR3 DNA follows: TGTGCCAGCAGCTTTTCGAGTTCTTCGGCCCGGTACTTC. Its translation is CASSFSSSSARYF.

The chain combines TRBV20-1 with TRBJ1-5, with 8 bases lining up with TRBD1. Germline-derived CDR1 and CDR2 are DFQATT and SNEGSKA (reference sequence). The CDR3 sequence is 18 residues long. The ends lost 0 bases at V and 0 bases at J; junction bases unmatched: 10. The CDR3 loop is CSARDRDRSIYSNQPQHF. For the CDR3, the DNA is TGCAGTGCTAGAGATCGGGACAGGTCGATCTATAGCAATCAGCCCCAGCATTTT.

At least ten counts were recorded for this clonotype. CDR3 bases: TGTGCCAGCACCAGACAATGGGGGGAGGATCAGCCCCAGCATTTT. Translation gives CASTRQWGEDQPQHF. The chain combines TRBV6-6 with TRBJ1-5; D may be TRBD1 (5 bases). This CDR3 spans 15 amino acids. The V end was cut by 7 bases, the J end by 5 bases, with 18 bases between. The germline V gene encodes CDR1 MNHNY and CDR2 SVGAGI (reference sequence).

In its sample, this clonotype was seen many times. The rearrangement links TRBV4-2 to TRBJ1-1, with 8 bases fitting TRBD1. Trimming took 1 base from V and 0 from J; bases not matched to a gene: 1. The CDR3 runs to 15 residues. Germline V gives CDR1 LGHNA, CDR2 YNFKEQ. CDR3 protein: CASSQGTGMNTEAFF. The CDR3 DNA follows: TGTGCCAGCAGCCAAGGGACAGGGATGAACACTGAAGCTTTCTTT.

About this clonotype itself: It may be a read error: a sequence one base away is much more abundant. The chain combines TRBV12-3 or TRBV12-4 with TRBJ1-3; D unresolved. The CDR3 is 14 residues long. The CDR3 nucleotides read TGTGCCAGCAGTTTCACAACATCTGGAAGCACCATATATTTT. Protein: CASSFTTSGSTIYF.

This chain links TRBV20-1 with TRBJ2-1; either TRBD1 or TRBD2 may fit D (5 bases each). V was clipped by 1 base and J by 9 bases, with 22 bases between them. Looked up from germline, CDR1 is DFQATT and CDR2 is SNEGSKA (reference sequence). CDR3 length: 16 amino acids. CDR3 nucleotides: TGCAGTGCTAGAGTACGGAGCCGGGACCTCTCACTTGAGCAGTTCTTC. It is translated as CSARVRSRDLSLEQFF.